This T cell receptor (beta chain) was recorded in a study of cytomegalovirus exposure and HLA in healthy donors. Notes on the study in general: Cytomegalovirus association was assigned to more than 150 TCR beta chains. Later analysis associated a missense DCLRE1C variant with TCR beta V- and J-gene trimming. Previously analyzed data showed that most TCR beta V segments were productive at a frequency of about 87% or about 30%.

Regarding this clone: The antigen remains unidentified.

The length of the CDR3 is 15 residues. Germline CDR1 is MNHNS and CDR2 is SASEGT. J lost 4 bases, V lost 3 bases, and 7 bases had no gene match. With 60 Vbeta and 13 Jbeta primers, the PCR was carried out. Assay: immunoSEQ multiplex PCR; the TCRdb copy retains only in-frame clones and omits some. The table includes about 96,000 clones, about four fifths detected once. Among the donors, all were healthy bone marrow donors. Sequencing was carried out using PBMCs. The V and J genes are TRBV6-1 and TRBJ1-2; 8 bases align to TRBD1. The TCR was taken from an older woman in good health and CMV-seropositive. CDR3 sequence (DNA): TGTGCCAGCAGTGACCGACAGGGGATCGGCTATGGCTACACCTTC. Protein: CASSDRQGIGYGYTF.